The T cell receptor beta chain under discussion was sequenced for a study of blood T cell repertoires in COVID-19. About the research overall: Acute and convalescent COVID-19 specimens originated in the United States, Italy and Spain.

This table comes from immunoSEQ multiplex PCR, and its TCRdb copy is limited to in-frame clones, with some not included. The table has about 130,000 clones, approximately 83% seen once. CDR3 length: 13 residues. CDR1 and CDR2 (germline): SGHTA, FQGNSA. Trimming shortened V by 6 bases and J by 3 bases, and 9 bases separated the two germline ends. Sequencing was performed on peripheral blood. The receptor was isolated from a woman aged 45-65 years who had recovered from COVID-19. The V and J genes are TRBV7-2 and TRBJ1-5; D is unresolved. CDR3: CASRRQLNQPQHF. The CDR3, as DNA: TGTGCCAGCAGGCGGCAGCTCAATCAGCCCCAGCATTTT.